The clone carrying this T cell receptor (beta chain) was picked up a small number of times. Its antigen remains unidentified. With a J-beta primer mix and a sample-barcoded 5' primer, a second PCR ran about 7 to 12 cycles. Researchers report that a template-switch adaptor with 12 random nucleotides tagged each cDNA molecule. MiXCR, run by TCRdb on the 5' RACE reads, gives a single entry per CDR3 protein. The sample has almost 1 million distinct CDR3 sequences; roughly half are singletons. The sample is drawn from a study of blood T cells in healthy people across ages. Findings and caveats of the study: Observed TCR beta diversity showed a strong correlation with the percentage of naive T cells as measured by flow cytometry. PBMCs were not sorted, which prevented a conclusive comparison of naive versus antigen-experienced cells.

The receptor was isolated from a woman aged 55-75 years in good health. Material: blood.

CDR3 residues: CASSQGTIVATGELFF. Here the CDR3 DNA reads TGTGCCAGCAGCCAGGGGACTATAGTGGCCACCGGGGAGCTGTTTTTT. V gene TRBV4-2 combines with J gene TRBJ2-2; 7 bases match TRBD2. J lost 4 bases, V lost 3 bases, and 8 bases had no gene match. This CDR3 has 16 amino acids. Germline-derived CDR1 and CDR2 are LGHNA and YNFKEQ.